These 10 T cell receptor beta chains share one sample of origin, sequenced in a study of graft-versus-host responses after intestinal transplantation (dated by TCRdb to the early 2020s). Their recognized antigens are unknown. The library was produced with the immunoSEQ multiplex PCR assay. TCRdb retrieved this table from immuneACCESS and kept in-frame rearrangements only. Not all clones are present; in checked studies, unresolved V genes account for under half, and no reason is known for the remainder. The sample table holds just under 50,000 clones, of which approximately 88% were seen once. The ten largest clones add up to 0.45% to 0.55% of the sample. The time point label for this specimen denotes: cells obtained before transplantation from donor or recipient. The specimen was unstimulated CD4+ T cells sorted from spleen or lymph node cells, collected before transplant. All receptors come from a human donor who was the organ donor for an intestinal transplant.

The chain joins TRBV5-1 to TRBJ2-5; no definite D call. V lost 0 bases, J lost 5 bases, and 8 bases lay in between. Germline CDR1 reads SGHRS; CDR2 reads YFSETQ. There are 13 residues in the CDR3. The CDR3 reads CASSLGASETQYF. CDR3 in DNA: TGCGCCAGCAGCTTGGGGGCGTCCGAGACCCAGTACTTC.

This clone came up a few times. The J gene is TRBJ2-5, the V gene TRBV6-1, with TRBD2 matching 11 bases. The junction had 4 bases not matched to a gene; V was cut back by 6 bases and J by 1 base. The germline gives CDR1 MNHNS, CDR2 SASEGT. The CDR3 extends over 15 amino acids. CDR3 in DNA: TGTGCCAGCAGCGGGACTAGCGGCCCCCAAGAGACCCAGTACTTC. Protein sequence: CASSGTSGPQETQYF.

The chain joins TRBV30 to TRBJ2-5, with 8 bases fitting TRBD2. The better agreement between TRBJ2-7 and the DNA end casts doubt on the J call. This CDR3 has 17 amino acids. Germline assignment: CDR1 GTSNPN and CDR2 SVGIG (reference sequence). The CDR3 region has the DNA TGTGCCTGGAGTGTTATGGCGCTAGCGGGTGCCTCATACGAGCAGTACTTC. It yields the protein CAWSVMALAGASYEQYF.

V usage is TRBV7-8 and J usage is TRBJ2-7; TRBD1 aligns across 7 bases. Germline V lookup: CDR1 SGHVS, CDR2 FQNEAQ. Unmatched junction bases numbered 6, after V lost 4 bases and J lost 6 bases. CDR3 length: 13 residues. Here the CDR3 reads CASSYPPGGEQYF. The CDR3 DNA is TGTGCCAGCAGCTATCCGCCAGGGGGCGAGCAGTACTTC.

The chain carries TRBV30 and TRBJ1-2; D is uncertain. There are 12 residues in the CDR3. CDR1 and CDR2 (germline): GTSNPN, SVGIG (reference sequence). Trimming stripped 0 bases from V and 8 bases from J, with 10 bases between. The CDR3 bases are TGTGCCTGGAGTGTAAGCACCCTAGGCTACACCTTC. Amino acid sequence: CAWSVSTLGYTF.

The gene calls are TRBV11-3 and TRBJ1-2, with TRBD1 identical over 10 bases. CDR1 and CDR2 from the germline V gene are SGHNT and YENEEA. The CDR3 contains 13 residues. With 3 bases clipped from V and 6 bases from J, the junction kept 1 base outside the gene matches. In DNA form, the CDR3 reads TGTGCCAGCAGCTTGACAGGGGGCGATGGCTACACCTTC. Amino acid sequence: CASSLTGGDGYTF.

The chain has TRBV27 and TRBJ1-5, with D possibly TRBD1 on 5 matching bases. Between the trimmed V and J ends, which lost 6 bases and 0 bases, there was a span of 12 bases. This CDR3 contains 15 residues. The germline V gene encodes CDR1 MNHEY and CDR2 SMNVEV (reference sequence). The CDR3 is CASREGPYSNQPQHF. The CDR3 DNA reads as TGTGCCAGCAGAGAGGGACCTTATAGCAATCAGCCCCAGCATTTT.

The rearrangement links TRBV9 to TRBJ2-3, with TRBD2 identical over 10 bases. V lost 0 bases and J lost 5; bases outside the gene matches: 0. This CDR3 contains 14 residues. Germline CDR1 reads SGDLS; CDR2 reads YYNGEE. The CDR3 DNA is TGTGCCAGCAGCGTAGTAGCGGGGGGAGATACGCAGTATTTT. It encodes CASSVVAGGDTQYF.

The rearrangement joins TRBV5-1 to TRBJ2-2, with D possibly matching TRBD2 (5 bases). The germline V gene has CDR1 SGHRS and CDR2 YFSETQ. V shed 4 bases and J shed 1 base, with 5 bases lying between them. The CDR3 contains 13 residues. CDR3 residues: CASSGGNTGELFF. DNA of the CDR3: TGCGCCAGCAGCGGAGGGAACACCGGGGAGCTGTTTTTT.

The J gene is TRBJ2-1, the V gene TRBV18; D is unclear. This CDR3 is built from 15 residues. Between the trimmed V and J ends, which lost 2 bases and 2 bases, there was a span of 10 bases. CDR1 is KGHSH, CDR2 LQKENI, per germline. CDR3 region: CASSPLAVAYNEQFF. In DNA form, the CDR3 reads TGTGCCAGCTCACCATTGGCAGTGGCCTACAATGAGCAGTTCTTC. Using reference TRBV18 and TRBJ2-1 for the parts outside the CDR3, the full variable domain is NAGVMQNPRHLVRRRGQEARLRCSPMKGHSHVYWYRQLPEEGLKFMVYLQKENIIDESGMPKERFSAEFPKEGPSILRIQQVVRGDSAAYFCASSPLAVAYNEQFFGPGTRLTVL.